This T cell receptor beta chain was identified during a study of memory CD4+ T cells and cytomegalovirus serostatus. Study overall: Of the healthy Belgian adults, several were CMV seropositive and fewer than 30 seronegative. Study-wide findings and caveats: The CMV-associated TCR signature appears largely within the CD4+ memory repertoire.

Single viable CD3+CD4+CD8-CD45RO+ cells were sorted as the memory CD4+ T cells. Serostatus was set by detecting CMV pp150, pp28, p38, p52 IgG. After thawing, CD4+ T cells were positively selected. Clones were sequenced by immunoSEQ multiplex PCR, and TCRdb holds only the in-frame ones, with some missing. Of 40,000 to 45,000 clones in the sample, less than 85% were seen once. The germline gives CDR1 MGHDK, CDR2 SYGVNS. The V gene lost 7 bases and the J gene lost 0 bases, with 19 bases spanning the gap. The CDR3 extends over 18 amino acids. The count of this clone is one. Its antigen is not known. This TCR was sampled from an adult in good health and CMV-seronegative. This chain connects TRBV25-1 to TRBJ1-6; D is unresolved. Sequencing was done on a sample of memory CD4+ T cells from blood. CDR3 sequence: CASNRVWRFSSYNSPLHF. Here the CDR3 DNA reads TGTGCCAGCAATAGAGTATGGCGGTTTAGCTCCTATAATTCACCCCTCCACTTT.